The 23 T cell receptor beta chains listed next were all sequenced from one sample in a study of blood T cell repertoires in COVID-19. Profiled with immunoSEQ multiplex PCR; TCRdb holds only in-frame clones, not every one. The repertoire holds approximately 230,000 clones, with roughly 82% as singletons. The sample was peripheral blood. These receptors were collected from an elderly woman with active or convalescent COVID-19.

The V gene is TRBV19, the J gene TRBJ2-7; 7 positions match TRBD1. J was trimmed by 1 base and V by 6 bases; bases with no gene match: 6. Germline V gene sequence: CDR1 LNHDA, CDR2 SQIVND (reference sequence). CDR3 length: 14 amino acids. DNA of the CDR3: TGTGCCAGTAGGCAAGACAGGGTTTCCTACGAGCAGTACTTC. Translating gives CASRQDRVSYEQYF.

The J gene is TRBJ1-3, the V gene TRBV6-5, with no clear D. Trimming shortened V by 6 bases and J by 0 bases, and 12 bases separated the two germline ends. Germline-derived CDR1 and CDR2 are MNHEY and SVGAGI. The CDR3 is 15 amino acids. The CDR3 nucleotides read TGTGCCAGCAGGGAGTCCCTGAGCTCTGGAAACACCATATATTTT. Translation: CASRESLSSGNTIYF.

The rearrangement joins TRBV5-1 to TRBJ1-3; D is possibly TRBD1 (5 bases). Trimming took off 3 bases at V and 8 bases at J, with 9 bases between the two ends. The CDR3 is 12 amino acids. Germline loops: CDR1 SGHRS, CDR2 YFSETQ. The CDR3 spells CASSSGLDTIYF. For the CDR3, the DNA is TGCGCCAGCAGCTCGGGACTTGACACCATATATTTT.

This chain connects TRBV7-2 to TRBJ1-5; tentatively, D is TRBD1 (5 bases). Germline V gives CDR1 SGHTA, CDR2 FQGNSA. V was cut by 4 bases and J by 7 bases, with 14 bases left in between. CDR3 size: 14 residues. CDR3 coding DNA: TGTGCCAGCAGCTGGGGGAGGGGCGGCCAGCCCCAGCATTTT. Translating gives CASSWGRGGQPQHF.

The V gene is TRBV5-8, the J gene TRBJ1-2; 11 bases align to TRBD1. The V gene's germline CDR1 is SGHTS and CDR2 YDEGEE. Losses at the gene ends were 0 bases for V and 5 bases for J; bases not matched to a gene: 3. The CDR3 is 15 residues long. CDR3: CASSLVGTGGYGYTF. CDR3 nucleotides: TGTGCCAGCAGCTTGGTCGGGACAGGGGGGTATGGCTACACCTTC.

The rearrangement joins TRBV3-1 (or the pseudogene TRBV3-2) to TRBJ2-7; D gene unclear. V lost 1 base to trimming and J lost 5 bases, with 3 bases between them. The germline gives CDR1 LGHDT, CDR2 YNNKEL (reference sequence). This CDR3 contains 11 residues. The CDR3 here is CASSQGHEQYF. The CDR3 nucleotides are TGTGCCAGCAGCCAAGGGCACGAGCAGTACTTC.

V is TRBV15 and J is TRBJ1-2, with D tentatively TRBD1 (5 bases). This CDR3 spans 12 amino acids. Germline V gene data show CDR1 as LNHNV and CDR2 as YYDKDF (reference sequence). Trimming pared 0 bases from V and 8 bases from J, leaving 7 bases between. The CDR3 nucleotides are TGTGCCACCAGCAGAGAAAGGGGCGGCTACACCTTC. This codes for CATSRERGGYTF. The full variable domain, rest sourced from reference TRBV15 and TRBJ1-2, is DAMVIQNPRYQVTQFGKPVTLSCSQTLNHNVMYWYQQKSSQAPKLLFHYYDKDFNNEADTPDNFQSRRPNTSFCFLDIRSPGLGDTAMYLCATSRERGGYTFGSGTRLTVV.

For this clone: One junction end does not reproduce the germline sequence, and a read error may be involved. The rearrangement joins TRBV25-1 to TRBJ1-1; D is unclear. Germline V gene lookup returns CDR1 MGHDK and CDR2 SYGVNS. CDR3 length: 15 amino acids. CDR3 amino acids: CASSEMGRENPEAFF. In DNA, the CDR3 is TGTGCCAGCAGTGAAATGGGGAGGGAGAACCCTGAAGCTTTCTTT.

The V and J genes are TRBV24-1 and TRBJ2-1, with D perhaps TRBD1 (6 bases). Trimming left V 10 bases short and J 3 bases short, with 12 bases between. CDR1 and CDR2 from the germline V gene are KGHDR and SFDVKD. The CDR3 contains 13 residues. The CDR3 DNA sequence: TGTGCCACTCCCGGACAGAGCTACAATGAGCAGTTCTTC. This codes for CATPGQSYNEQFF.

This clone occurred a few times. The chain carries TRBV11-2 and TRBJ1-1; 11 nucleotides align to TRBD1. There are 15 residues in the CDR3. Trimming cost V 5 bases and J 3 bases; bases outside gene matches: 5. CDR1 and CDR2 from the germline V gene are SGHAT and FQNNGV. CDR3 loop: CASSRTGGSYTEAFF. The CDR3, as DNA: TGTGCCAGCAGCCGGACAGGGGGCTCGTACACTGAAGCTTTCTTT.

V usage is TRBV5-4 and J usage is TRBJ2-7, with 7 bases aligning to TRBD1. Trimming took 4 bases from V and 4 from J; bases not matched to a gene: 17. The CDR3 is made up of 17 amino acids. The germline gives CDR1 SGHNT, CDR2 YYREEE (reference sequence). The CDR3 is CASSPGSGQSGRYEQYF. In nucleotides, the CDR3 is TGTGCCAGCAGCCCGGGGTCGGGACAGTCGGGCCGGTACGAGCAGTACTTC. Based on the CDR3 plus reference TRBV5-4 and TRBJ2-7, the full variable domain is ETGVTQSPTHLIKTRGQQVTLRCSSQSGHNTVSWYQQALGQGPQFIFQYYREEENGRGNFPPRFSGLQFPNYSSELNVNALELDDSALYLCASSPGSGQSGRYEQYFGPGTRLTVT.

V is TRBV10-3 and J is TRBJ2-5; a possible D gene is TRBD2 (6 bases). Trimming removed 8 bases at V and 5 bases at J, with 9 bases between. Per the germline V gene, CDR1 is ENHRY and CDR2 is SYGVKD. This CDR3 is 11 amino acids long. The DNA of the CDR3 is TGTGCCATCGGGGGGAAGGAGACCCAGTACTTC. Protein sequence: CAIGGKETQYF.

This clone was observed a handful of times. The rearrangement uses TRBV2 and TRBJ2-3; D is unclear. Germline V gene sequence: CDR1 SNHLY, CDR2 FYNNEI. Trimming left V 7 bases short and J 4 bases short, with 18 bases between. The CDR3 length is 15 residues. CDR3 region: CASIRQQSPADTQYF. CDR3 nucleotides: TGTGCCAGCATTCGTCAACAGTCCCCCGCAGATACGCAGTATTTT.

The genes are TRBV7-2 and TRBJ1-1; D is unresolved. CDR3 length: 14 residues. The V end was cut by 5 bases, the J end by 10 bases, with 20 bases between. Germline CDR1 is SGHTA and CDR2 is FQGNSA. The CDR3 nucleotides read TGTGCCAGCAGCCCCCTTCAGTCCTCTCATGGAGCTTTCTTT. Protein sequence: CASSPLQSSHGAFF.

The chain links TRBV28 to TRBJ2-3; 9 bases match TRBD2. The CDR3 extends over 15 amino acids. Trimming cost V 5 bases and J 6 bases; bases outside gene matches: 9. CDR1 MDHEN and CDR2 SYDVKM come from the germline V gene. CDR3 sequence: CASSPARGGWDTQYF. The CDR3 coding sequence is TGTGCCAGCAGTCCTGCGCGGGGGGGCTGGGATACGCAGTATTTT.

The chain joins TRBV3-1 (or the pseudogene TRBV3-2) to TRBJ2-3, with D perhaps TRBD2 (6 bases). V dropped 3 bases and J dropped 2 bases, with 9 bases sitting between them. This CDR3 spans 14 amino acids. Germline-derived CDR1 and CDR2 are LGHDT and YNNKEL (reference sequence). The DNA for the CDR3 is TGTGCCAGCAGCCATGCGGGGACCACAGATACGCAGTATTTT. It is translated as CASSHAGTTDTQYF.

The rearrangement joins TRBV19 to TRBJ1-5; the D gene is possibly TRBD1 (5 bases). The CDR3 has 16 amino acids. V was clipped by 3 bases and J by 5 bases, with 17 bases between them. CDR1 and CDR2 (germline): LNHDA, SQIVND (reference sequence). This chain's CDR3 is CASSMFRQGRDQPQHF. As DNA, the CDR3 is TGTGCCAGTAGTATGTTCCGCCAGGGTAGGGATCAGCCCCAGCATTTT.

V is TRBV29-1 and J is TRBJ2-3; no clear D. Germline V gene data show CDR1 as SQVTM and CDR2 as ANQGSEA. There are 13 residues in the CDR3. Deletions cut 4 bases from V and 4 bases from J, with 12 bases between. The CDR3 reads CSVVKRGADTQYF. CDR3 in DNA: TGCAGCGTTGTTAAGCGCGGAGCAGATACGCAGTATTTT.

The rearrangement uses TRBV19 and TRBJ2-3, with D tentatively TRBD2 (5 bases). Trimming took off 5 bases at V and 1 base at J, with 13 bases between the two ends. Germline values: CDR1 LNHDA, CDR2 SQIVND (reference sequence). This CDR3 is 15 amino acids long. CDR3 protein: CASSPGDHRTDTQYF. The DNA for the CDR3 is TGTGCCAGTAGTCCCGGGGATCATCGCACAGATACGCAGTATTTT.

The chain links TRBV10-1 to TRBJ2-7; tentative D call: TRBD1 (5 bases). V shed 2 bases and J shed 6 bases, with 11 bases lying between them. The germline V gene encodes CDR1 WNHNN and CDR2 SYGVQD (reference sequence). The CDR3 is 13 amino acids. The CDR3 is CASSERGWAEQYF. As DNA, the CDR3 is TGCGCCAGCAGTGAGAGGGGTTGGGCCGAGCAGTACTTC.

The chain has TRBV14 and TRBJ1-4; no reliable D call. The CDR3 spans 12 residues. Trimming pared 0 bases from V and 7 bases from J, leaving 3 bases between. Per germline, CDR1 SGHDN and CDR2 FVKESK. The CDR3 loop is CASSQEREKLFF. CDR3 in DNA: TGTGCCAGCAGCCAAGAGCGTGAAAAACTGTTTTTT.

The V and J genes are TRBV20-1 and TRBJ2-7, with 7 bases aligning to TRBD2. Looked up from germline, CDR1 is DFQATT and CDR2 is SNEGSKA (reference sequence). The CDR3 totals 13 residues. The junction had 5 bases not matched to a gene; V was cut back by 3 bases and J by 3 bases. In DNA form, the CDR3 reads TGCAGTGCTAGTCGGGGAGGGGACTACGAGCAGTACTTC. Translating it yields CSASRGGDYEQYF.

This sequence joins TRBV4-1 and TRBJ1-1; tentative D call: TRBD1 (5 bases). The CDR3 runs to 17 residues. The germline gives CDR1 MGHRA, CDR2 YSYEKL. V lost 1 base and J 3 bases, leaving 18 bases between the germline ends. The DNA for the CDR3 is TGCGCCAGCAGCCAAGTTCCCAGGGCAGCCGGTGACACTGAAGCTTTCTTT. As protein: CASSQVPRAAGDTEAFF.